These T cell receptor beta chains were read from a single sample in a study of blood T cell repertoires in COVID-19. Assay: immunoSEQ multiplex PCR; the TCRdb copy retains only in-frame clones and omits some. This sample has under 100,000 clones; approximately 82% occur once, and the top ten carry 8% to 13%. Sequenced sample: peripheral blood. The receptors were gathered from a man in his fifties or sixties with acute or convalescent COVID-19. Both conserved end residues are part of each CDR3. D genes are given only for firm matches. Only part of the rows carry a size: once, few, many, or a class if the clone is expanded.

cdr3_nt: TGTGCCAGCTCGACTGGACTGGGGAACACCGGGGAGCTGTTTTTT
cdr3_aa: CASSTGLGNTGELFF
clone_size: -
j_call: TRBJ2-2
v_call: TRBV6-5
d_call: -

cdr3_nt: TGTGCCAGCAGCTCACAGGGGGGCCTCGGAAACACCATATATTTT
cdr3_aa: CASSSQGGLGNTIYF
clone_size: -
j_call: TRBJ1-3
v_call: TRBV7-8
d_call: TRBD1

cdr3_nt: TGTGCCAGCAGCTTAGGACTAGGAGGAGAGACCCAGTACTTC
cdr3_aa: CASSLGLGGETQYF
clone_size: -
j_call: TRBJ2-5
v_call: TRBV11-2
d_call: -

cdr3_nt: TGCGCCAGCAGTCAAACCGGGACAGGCCCCTACGAGCAGTACTTC
cdr3_aa: CASSQTGTGPYEQYF
clone_size: -
j_call: TRBJ2-7
v_call: TRBV5-1
d_call: TRBD1

cdr3_nt: TGTGCCAGCAGTTCCCCACAGGGGAACACTGAAGCTTTCTTT
cdr3_aa: CASSSPQGNTEAFF
clone_size: -
j_call: TRBJ1-1
v_call: TRBV27
d_call: -

cdr3_nt: TGTGCCAGCATCTTTGACAGAGGAAACACCATATATTTT
cdr3_aa: CASIFDRGNTIYF
clone_size: -
j_call: TRBJ1-3
v_call: TRBV2
d_call: -

cdr3_nt: TGTGCCAGCAGTTTAATGGGGGCACGGGGAACTGAAGCTTTCTTT
cdr3_aa: CASSLMGARGTEAFF
clone_size: -
j_call: TRBJ1-1
v_call: TRBV28
d_call: -

cdr3_nt: TGTGCCAGCATGCTGCCGGGACTCCTCGAGGGGACTGAAGCTTTCTTT
cdr3_aa: CASMLPGLLEGTEAFF
clone_size: few
j_call: TRBJ1-1
v_call: TRBV2
d_call: -

cdr3_nt: TGCGCCAGCAGCTTGGGGCTAGGATCCTACAATGAGCAGTTCTTC
cdr3_aa: CASSLGLGSYNEQFF
clone_size: -
j_call: TRBJ2-1
v_call: TRBV5-1
d_call: -

cdr3_nt: TGTGCCTGGAGTCTCATCGGGACAGGGAACACCGGGGAGCTGTTTTTT
cdr3_aa: CAWSLIGTGNTGELFF
clone_size: -
j_call: TRBJ2-2
v_call: TRBV30
d_call: TRBD1

cdr3_nt: TGTGCCAGCAGACCCTCGGGAGGGCTAGAGACCCAGTACTTC
cdr3_aa: CASRPSGGLETQYF
clone_size: -
j_call: TRBJ2-5
v_call: TRBV11-2
d_call: TRBD2

cdr3_nt: TGTGCCAGCAGTTTCAGCTCCGGGACATACGTAGATACGCAGTATTTT
cdr3_aa: CASSFSSGTYVDTQYF
clone_size: -
j_call: TRBJ2-3
v_call: TRBV27
d_call: -

cdr3_nt: TGTGCCAGTAGTATTCTCGGGACAGGGGGTAGCGATGAGCAGTTCTTC
cdr3_aa: CASSILGTGGSDEQFF
clone_size: -
j_call: TRBJ2-1
v_call: TRBV19
d_call: TRBD1

cdr3_nt: TGTGCCAGCAGTTCCCCGGCTGGGGCCAACGTCCTGACTTTC
cdr3_aa: CASSSPAGANVLTF
clone_size: -
j_call: TRBJ2-6
v_call: TRBV6-6
d_call: -

cdr3_nt: TGTGCCAGCAGACCTAACGCGGTCTATGGCTACACCTTC
cdr3_aa: CASRPNAVYGYTF
clone_size: -
j_call: TRBJ1-2
v_call: TRBV5-8
d_call: -

cdr3_nt: TGTGCCAGCAGGATGGACAGCTTTAATTCACCCCTCCACTTT
cdr3_aa: CASRMDSFNSPLHF
clone_size: -
j_call: TRBJ1-6
v_call: TRBV2
d_call: -

cdr3_nt: TGTGCCAGCAGCTTGCGGTCAGTGAGGGACACTGAAGCTTTCTTT
cdr3_aa: CASSLRSVRDTEAFF
clone_size: -
j_call: TRBJ1-1
v_call: TRBV7-9
d_call: -

cdr3_nt: TGTGCCAGCAGTTCTACCGGGACAGGACAGTACGAGCAGTACTTC
cdr3_aa: CASSSTGTGQYEQYF
clone_size: -
j_call: TRBJ2-7
v_call: TRBV28
d_call: TRBD1

cdr3_nt: TGCGCCAGCAGCCAAGCCGGGTCCTACGAGCAGTACTTC
cdr3_aa: CASSQAGSYEQYF
clone_size: -
j_call: TRBJ2-7
v_call: TRBV4-1
d_call: -

cdr3_nt: TGTGCCAGCTCACCAGTAGGGAGCACCGGGGAGCTGTTTTTT
cdr3_aa: CASSPVGSTGELFF
clone_size: -
j_call: TRBJ2-2
v_call: TRBV18
d_call: -

cdr3_nt: TGTGCCAGCAGTTACTCCACAGGGAGAAATTCACCCCTCCACTTT
cdr3_aa: CASSYSTGRNSPLHF
clone_size: -
j_call: TRBJ1-6
v_call: TRBV6-6
d_call: -

cdr3_nt: TGTGCCAGCAGCCCACGGACTAGCGCAAACAATGAGCAGTTCTTC
cdr3_aa: CASSPRTSANNEQFF
clone_size: few
j_call: TRBJ2-1
v_call: TRBV7-2
d_call: TRBD2

cdr3_nt: TGCGCCAGCAGTACTAGCGTCACAGATACGCAGTATTTT
cdr3_aa: CASSTSVTDTQYF
clone_size: -
j_call: TRBJ2-3
v_call: TRBV5-1
d_call: TRBD2

cdr3_nt: TGTGCCAGCTCACCCCCGCGGGACAGGTCTTCACCCCTCCACTTT
cdr3_aa: CASSPPRDRSSPLHF
clone_size: -
j_call: TRBJ1-6
v_call: TRBV18
d_call: TRBD1

cdr3_nt: TGTGCCAGCAGCTTTTCTAGCTCTGAGACCCAGTACTTC
cdr3_aa: CASSFSSSETQYF
clone_size: once
j_call: TRBJ2-5
v_call: TRBV7-2
d_call: -

cdr3_nt: TGTGCCAGCAGCTCGTACACTGAAGCTTTCTTT
cdr3_aa: CASSSYTEAFF
clone_size: -
j_call: TRBJ1-1
v_call: TRBV7-2
d_call: -

cdr3_nt: TGTGCTAGTGGTTTGATTAACCCTAGCGGGGGGCTTTCCGAGCAGTACTTC
cdr3_aa: CASGLINPSGGLSEQYF
clone_size: -
j_call: TRBJ2-7
v_call: TRBV12-5
d_call: TRBD2

cdr3_nt: TGTGCCAGTAGTACCTCTCCGACAGGGATGGCAGAGACCCAGTACTTC
cdr3_aa: CASSTSPTGMAETQYF
clone_size: once
j_call: TRBJ2-5
v_call: TRBV19
d_call: TRBD1

cdr3_nt: TGTGCCAGCACCTGGGACAGGGCGCACAAAAACATTCAGTACTTC
cdr3_aa: CASTWDRAHKNIQYF
clone_size: -
j_call: TRBJ2-4
v_call: TRBV28
d_call: TRBD1

cdr3_nt: TGCAGTGCACAGGCTAATGGCTACACCTTC
cdr3_aa: CSAQANGYTF
clone_size: few
j_call: TRBJ1-2
v_call: TRBV20-1
d_call: -

cdr3_nt: TGTGCCAGCACTTCTAGGACAGGAGGAAACACCATATATTTT
cdr3_aa: CASTSRTGGNTIYF
clone_size: -
j_call: TRBJ1-3
v_call: TRBV3-1/TRBV3-2
d_call: TRBD1

cdr3_nt: TGTGCCAGCAGCTTTACAGGTGAAGAGACCCAGTACTTC
cdr3_aa: CASSFTGEETQYF
clone_size: -
j_call: TRBJ2-5
v_call: TRBV9
d_call: -

cdr3_nt: TGTGCCAGCAGTTTAACAGATCCTACAAACTACGAGCAGTACTTC
cdr3_aa: CASSLTDPTNYEQYF
clone_size: -
j_call: TRBJ2-7
v_call: TRBV28
d_call: -

cdr3_nt: TGTGCCAGCAGCCGTGACAGGGTCAACGAGCAGTACTTC
cdr3_aa: CASSRDRVNEQYF
clone_size: -
j_call: TRBJ2-7
v_call: TRBV7-9
d_call: TRBD1

cdr3_nt: TGTGCCAGCAGCTTTGCGGATTCCTACAATGAGCAGTTCTTC
cdr3_aa: CASSFADSYNEQFF
clone_size: -
j_call: TRBJ2-1
v_call: TRBV7-2
d_call: -

cdr3_nt: TGTGCCAGCAGCTTGTACCAGGGCGGCTACACCTTC
cdr3_aa: CASSLYQGGYTF
clone_size: -
j_call: TRBJ1-2
v_call: TRBV7-2
d_call: -

cdr3_nt: TGTGCCACCAGCAGAGATCACCTAGCGGGGCGGTTCTTC
cdr3_aa: CATSRDHLAGRFF
clone_size: -
j_call: TRBJ2-1
v_call: TRBV15
d_call: TRBD2

cdr3_nt: TGTGCCAGCTTACCGGGACAGGGGGACTACGAGCAGTACTTC
cdr3_aa: CASLPGQGDYEQYF
clone_size: -
j_call: TRBJ2-7
v_call: TRBV18
d_call: TRBD1

cdr3_nt: TGTGCCAGCAGCCGGGGACTTCCTGGGGGGGCTTTCTTT
cdr3_aa: CASSRGLPGGAFF
clone_size: -
j_call: TRBJ1-1
v_call: TRBV3-1/TRBV3-2
d_call: -

cdr3_nt: TGTGCCAGCTCACGCGCACTAGCGCCTCAAGAGACCCAGTACTTC
cdr3_aa: CASSRALAPQETQYF
clone_size: -
j_call: TRBJ2-5
v_call: TRBV18
d_call: TRBD2

cdr3_nt: TGTGCCAGCTCACCACAGGGGGCTGCTAATGAAAAACTGTTTTTT
cdr3_aa: CASSPQGAANEKLFF
clone_size: -
j_call: TRBJ1-4
v_call: TRBV18
d_call: TRBD1

cdr3_nt: TGTGCCAGCAGCCGCCCATGGGGGGAAGAGCAGCCCCAGCATTTT
cdr3_aa: CASSRPWGEEQPQHF
clone_size: -
j_call: TRBJ1-5
v_call: TRBV6-6
d_call: -